Below are 9 T cell receptor beta chains sequenced from a single sample in a study of blood T cell repertoires in COVID-19. Sequenced by immunoSEQ multiplex PCR; TCRdb stores in-frame clones only, minus some. The repertoire has 240,000 or so clones, under 85% of them found once; the top ten carry roughly 1.9%. Sequencing was carried out using peripheral blood. These receptors all stem from a young man who had recovered from COVID-19.

The chain is built from TRBV6-5 and TRBJ2-2; no firm D call. Germline V CDR1 and CDR2: MNHEY, SVGAGI. The CDR3 totals 12 residues. V lost 6 bases and J lost 3, with 5 bases in between. CDR3 DNA sequence: TGTGCCAGCAGGGCGGACACCGGGGAGCTGTTTTTT. Translation: CASRADTGELFF.

This clone was counted at least ten times. The V and J genes are TRBV7-3 and TRBJ1-1; no clear D gene. The CDR3 loop spans 13 amino acids. Trimming shortened V by 4 bases and J by 2 bases, and 8 bases separated the two germline ends. Germline V gene lookup returns CDR1 SGHTA and CDR2 FQGTGA. CDR3 nucleotide sequence: TGTGCCAGCAGCTGGGCAGAAAACACTGAAGCTTTCTTT. Translation gives CASSWAENTEAFF.

This clone was seen repeatedly, ten times or more. The rearrangement uses TRBV2 and TRBJ2-5; maybe TRBD1 (5 bases). Trimming shortened V by 8 bases and J by 1 base, and 14 bases separated the two germline ends. This CDR3 region has 14 residues. Germline V CDR1 and CDR2: SNHLY, FYNNEI. The CDR3 here is CASGMGLLQETQYF. The CDR3 region has the DNA TGTGCCAGCGGAATGGGGCTTCTCCAAGAGACCCAGTACTTC.

This chain links TRBV5-1 with TRBJ2-7; D is possibly TRBD2 (6 bases). There are 14 residues in the CDR3. The germline V gene encodes CDR1 SGHRS and CDR2 YFSETQ. V was shortened by 2 bases and J by 5 bases, with 14 bases between the two germline ends. In DNA form, the CDR3 reads TGCGCCAGCAGCTTAACTAGCAATGGAGACGAGCAGTACTTC. This gives the protein CASSLTSNGDEQYF.

This chain links TRBV27 with TRBJ1-1; D ambiguous. V was clipped by 5 bases and J by 4 bases, with 17 bases between them. CDR3 size: 15 residues. The germline gives CDR1 MNHEY, CDR2 SMNVEV (reference sequence). CDR3 loop: CASSPWGPGSTEAFF. CDR3 bases: TGTGCCAGCAGTCCCTGGGGTCCGGGAAGCACTGAAGCTTTCTTT.

There are a few counts of this clone. The CDR3 reads CASSFFRPDSYNEQFF. Written as DNA, the CDR3 is TGTGCCAGCAGCTTCTTTCGACCCGACTCTTACAATGAGCAGTTCTTC. The J gene is TRBJ2-1, the V gene TRBV5-4, with D uncertain. The CDR3 extends over 16 amino acids. In germline, CDR1 is SGHNT, CDR2 YYREEE (reference sequence). Deletions cut 2 bases from V and 4 bases from J, with 16 bases between.

DNA of the CDR3: TGTGCCAGCAGTCCCGGGACAGGGCCATTTGACACTGAAGCTTTCTTT. Protein product: CASSPGTGPFDTEAFF. The chain employs TRBV6-2 or TRBV6-3 and TRBJ1-1; 9 nucleotides align to TRBD1. The ends lost 5 bases at V and 3 bases at J; junction bases unmatched: 10. This CDR3 contains 16 residues. In germline, CDR1 is MNHEY, CDR2 SVGEGT.

The chain links TRBV4-1 to TRBJ2-4, with a weak D call TRBD1 (6 bases). There are 15 residues in the CDR3. Per the germline V gene, CDR1 is MGHRA and CDR2 is YSYEKL. Trimming shortened V by 1 base and J by 5 bases, and 12 bases separated the two germline ends. CDR3 residues: CASSQVLQGENIQYF. DNA for the CDR3: TGCGCCAGCAGCCAAGTCCTACAGGGAGAAAACATTCAGTACTTC.

Only a few counts were recorded for this clone. J is TRBJ1-1 and V is TRBV5-1; no clear D gene. Germline V gives CDR1 SGHRS, CDR2 YFSETQ. The CDR3 loop spans 13 amino acids. V shed 4 bases and J shed 10 bases, with 17 bases lying between them. The CDR3 DNA reads TGCGCCAGCAGCCTCGCATTTGAGTCAAGAGCTTTCTTT. This codes for CASSLAFESRAFF.